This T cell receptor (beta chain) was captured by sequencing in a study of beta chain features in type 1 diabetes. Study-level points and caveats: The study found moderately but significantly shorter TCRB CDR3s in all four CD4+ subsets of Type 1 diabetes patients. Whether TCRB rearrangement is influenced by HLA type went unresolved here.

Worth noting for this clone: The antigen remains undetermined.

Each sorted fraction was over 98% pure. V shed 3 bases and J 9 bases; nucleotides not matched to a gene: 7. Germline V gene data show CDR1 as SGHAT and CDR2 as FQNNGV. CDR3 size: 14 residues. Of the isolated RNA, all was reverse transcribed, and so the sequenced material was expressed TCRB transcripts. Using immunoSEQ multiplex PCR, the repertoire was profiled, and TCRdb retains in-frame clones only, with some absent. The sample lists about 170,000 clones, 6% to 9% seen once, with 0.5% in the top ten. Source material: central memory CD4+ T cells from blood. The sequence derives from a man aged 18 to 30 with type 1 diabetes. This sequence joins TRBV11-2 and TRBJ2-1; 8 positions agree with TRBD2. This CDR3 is CASSFSERGTEQFF. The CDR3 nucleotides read TGTGCCAGCAGCTTTAGTGAGCGGGGGACTGAGCAGTTCTTC.